The next 29 T cell receptor beta chains were all read from a single sample in a study of cytomegalovirus exposure and HLA in healthy donors. TCRdb keeps only in-frame clones here, not all; method: immunoSEQ multiplex PCR. The data show around 180,000 clones, about 82% seen once. The sample consisted of PBMCs. Every receptor here comes from a young woman in good health and CMV-seronegative.

This chain links TRBV7-8 with TRBJ2-7; 10 nucleotides line up with TRBD2. Germline V lookup: CDR1 SGHVS, CDR2 FQNEAQ. CDR3 length: 15 residues. V lost 0 bases, J lost 2 bases, and 1 base stayed unmatched. CDR3 DNA: TGTGCCAGCAGCTTAGCAGCGGGAGGGCCCTACGAGCAGTACTTC. Its translation: CASSLAAGGPYEQYF.

This chain joins TRBV5-1 and TRBJ2-3; maybe TRBD1 (5 bases). Germline CDR1 SGHRS, CDR2 YFSETQ. The V end lost 4 bases, the J end lost 5 bases, and 14 bases lay between the germline ends. CDR3 length: 14 residues. CDR3 protein: CASSRPLQGDTQYF. The CDR3 DNA follows: TGCGCCAGCAGCCGCCCCCTGCAGGGAGATACGCAGTATTTT.

The CDR3 DNA reads as TGCGCCAGCAGCCGGACCCTAGGGGCAGATACGCAGTATTTT. It codes for CASSRTLGADTQYF. The chain links TRBV4-1 to TRBJ2-3; TRBD1 is a possible D gene (5 bases). This CDR3 has 14 amino acids. Trimming took off 4 bases at V and 4 bases at J, with 12 bases between the two ends. Germline CDR1 is MGHRA and CDR2 is YSYEKL.

The rearrangement uses TRBV11-2 and TRBJ2-7, with D hard to call. This CDR3 comprises 15 residues. CDR1 is SGHAT, CDR2 FQNNGV, per germline. V lost 0 bases and J lost 3, with 12 bases in between. CDR3 loop: CASSLEVRQSYEQYF. Written as DNA, the CDR3 is TGTGCCAGCAGCTTAGAGGTTAGACAAAGCTACGAGCAGTACTTC.

The V and J genes are TRBV6-1 and TRBJ2-1; 9 nucleotides match TRBD1. The CDR3 spans 15 residues. The germline V gene has CDR1 MNHNS and CDR2 SASEGT. Germline trimming cut 4 bases from V and 2 bases from J; bases unmatched to any gene: 3. In DNA, the CDR3 is TGTGCCAGCAGTGTCCGGACAGGGGCCTACAATGAGCAGTTCTTC. Amino acids: CASSVRTGAYNEQFF.

The genes are TRBV28 and TRBJ2-7; 8 positions agree with TRBD1. The CDR3 contains 13 residues. CDR1 and CDR2 from the germline V gene are MDHEN and SYDVKM. Trimming removed 8 bases from V and 6 bases from J; junction bases left unmatched: 9. The CDR3 sequence: CASARTGRREQYF. The CDR3, as DNA: TGTGCCAGCGCCCGGACAGGGCGTCGCGAGCAGTACTTC.

This chain's CDR3 is CASSSSGGSGNTIYF. The CDR3 bases are TGTGCCAGCAGCTCCTCAGGGGGTTCTGGAAACACCATATATTTT. The chain employs TRBV7-2 and TRBJ1-3; 7 nucleotides match TRBD1. This CDR3 contains 15 residues. CDR1 SGHTA and CDR2 FQGNSA come from the germline V gene. V trimming: 4 bases; J trimming: 1 base; junction bases outside the gene matches: 4.

V and J are TRBV6-5 and TRBJ2-5; tentative D call: TRBD2 (5 bases). Trimming shortened V by 5 bases and J by 0 bases, and 7 bases separated the two germline ends. CDR3 length: 13 residues. Germline CDR1 reads MNHEY; CDR2 reads SVGAGI. Here the CDR3 DNA reads TGTGCCAGCAGTCGACTATACCAAGAGACCCAGTACTTC. The encoded protein is CASSRLYQETQYF.

This clone was recorded once. The chain joins TRBV5-1 to TRBJ2-3; TRBD2 matches at 11 bases. The V gene's germline CDR1 is SGHRS and CDR2 YFSETQ. The CDR3 is made up of 16 amino acids. J lost 4 bases, V lost 0 bases, and 4 bases had no gene match. The chain's CDR3 is CASSLVAGGPPDTQYF. In DNA form, the CDR3 reads TGCGCCAGCAGCTTGGTAGCGGGAGGGCCCCCAGATACGCAGTATTTT.

The V gene is TRBV5-1, the J gene TRBJ1-1; no clear D. CDR3 size: 13 residues. Deletions cut 7 bases from V and 3 bases from J, with 13 bases between. Germline lookup yields CDR1 SGHRS and CDR2 YFSETQ. The CDR3 DNA reads as TGCGCCAGCCCACTCCCGGGTCACACTGAAGCTTTCTTT. It translates to CASPLPGHTEAFF.

The V call is TRBV9, the J call TRBJ1-1; D call uncertain. Trimming cost V 0 bases and J 4 bases, with 16 bases left between them. The CDR3 has 16 residues. Germline CDR1 is SGDLS and CDR2 is YYNGEE. Here the CDR3 reads CASSVAIGVEGTEAFF. Here the CDR3 DNA reads TGTGCCAGCAGCGTAGCTATTGGGGTGGAGGGCACTGAAGCTTTCTTT.

The chain recombines TRBV6-1 with TRBJ2-5; 7 bases match TRBD1. The germline gives CDR1 MNHNS, CDR2 SASEGT. This CDR3 region has 13 residues. Trimming cost V 10 bases and J 4 bases; bases outside gene matches: 9. In DNA form, the CDR3 reads TGTGCCACAATCTACAGGGGCGGAGAGACCCAGTACTTC. The encoded protein is CATIYRGGETQYF.

This clone was seen just once. This chain uses TRBV6-1 with TRBJ2-3; tentatively, D is TRBD2 (6 bases). The CDR3 spans 14 residues. V lost 10 bases and J lost 3, with 17 bases in between. In germline, CDR1 is MNHNS, CDR2 SASEGT. CDR3 bases: TGTGCCACAGCGAGACTAGGCCTAACAGATACGCAGTATTTT. Translated: CATARLGLTDTQYF.

The CDR3, as DNA: TGTGCCACCCTTCGACTAGCGGGGAGATACGAGCAGTACTTC. Amino acid sequence: CATLRLAGRYEQYF. The J gene is TRBJ2-7, the V gene TRBV6-1, with 11 bases matching TRBD2. This CDR3 is built from 14 residues. CDR1 is MNHNS and CDR2 is SASEGT in the germline V gene. V trimming: 10 bases; J trimming: 4 bases; junction bases outside the gene matches: 9.

This chain joins TRBV19 and TRBJ1-5; D remains unclear. CDR3 size: 15 residues. Trimming pared 3 bases from V and 0 bases from J, leaving 9 bases between. Germline V CDR1 and CDR2: LNHDA, SQIVND (reference sequence). The CDR3 DNA sequence: TGTGCCAGTAGTATGCAGTCTTATAGCAATCAGCCCCAGCATTTT. Its protein product is CASSMQSYSNQPQHF.

This chain connects TRBV7-9 to TRBJ1-1, with 8 nucleotides matching TRBD1. V lost 5 bases to trimming and J lost 1 base; unmatched junction nucleotides: 3. Germline assignment: CDR1 SEHNR and CDR2 FQNEAQ (reference sequence). The CDR3 runs to 14 residues. CDR3 nucleotides: TGTGCCAGCAGCCCCACAGGGGGGAACACTGAAGCTTTCTTT. Translated, it gives CASSPTGGNTEAFF.

This chain uses TRBV4-2 with TRBJ1-3; a possible D gene is TRBD1 (5 bases). Germline CDR1 LGHNA, CDR2 YNFKEQ. V gave up 4 bases and J gave up 0 bases, with 10 bases separating them. The CDR3 contains 15 residues. In DNA, the CDR3 is TGTGCCAGCAGCCCCGGAGGGACCTCTGGAAACACCATATATTTT. This sequence encodes CASSPGGTSGNTIYF.

This clone was observed once. This rearrangement joins TRBV7-7 to TRBJ2-5; a possible D gene is TRBD2 (6 bases). The CDR3 has 19 amino acids. Trimming cost V 4 bases and J 2 bases, with 26 bases left between them. Germline V gene lookup returns CDR1 SSHAT and CDR2 FNYEAQ (reference sequence). The DNA for the CDR3 is TGTGCCAGCAGCTCCCTTAAAACTAGACAACTTGGGGGGCAAGAGACCCAGTACTTC. This gives the protein CASSSLKTRQLGGQETQYF.

The gene calls are TRBV14 and TRBJ1-2; D not certain. The V and J ends lost 3 bases and 8 bases respectively, with 13 bases between them. This CDR3 has 13 residues. The germline CDR1 and CDR2 sequences are SGHDN and FVKESK. The CDR3 spells CASSQNLRNGYTF. CDR3 coding DNA: TGTGCCAGCAGCCAGAATTTGAGGAACGGCTACACCTTC.

This clone has a handful of counts. This sequence joins TRBV5-1 and TRBJ2-7; no firm D call. V lost 3 bases and J lost 0, with 4 bases in between. Germline values: CDR1 SGHRS, CDR2 YFSETQ. The CDR3 is made up of 12 amino acids. The CDR3 DNA follows: TGCGCCAGCAGCTCGAGCTCCTACGAGCAGTACTTC. This translates into CASSSSSYEQYF.

The chain combines TRBV5-8 with TRBJ2-6; 7 nucleotides match TRBD1. This CDR3 region has 18 residues. The germline CDR1 and CDR2 sequences are SGHTS and YDEGEE. Trimming took 3 bases from V and 0 from J; bases not matched to a gene: 9. CDR3 residues: CASSSTGTVGSGANVLTF. The CDR3 nucleotides are TGTGCCAGCAGCTCCACAGGGACAGTAGGCTCTGGGGCCAACGTCCTGACTTTC.

V is TRBV7-7 and J is TRBJ2-1, with D tentatively TRBD2 (6 bases). V was pared by 6 bases and J by 5 bases, with 14 bases between. The CDR3 is made up of 14 amino acids. The germline V gene has CDR1 SSHAT and CDR2 FNYEAQ (reference sequence). This chain's CDR3 is CASSFGGDDNEQFF. The DNA of the CDR3 is TGTGCCAGCAGTTTTGGCGGGGACGACAATGAGCAGTTCTTC.

The chain combines TRBV27 with TRBJ2-1; 7 nucleotides agree with TRBD1. Germline V gene data show CDR1 as MNHEY and CDR2 as SMNVEV (reference sequence). CDR3 length: 14 amino acids. The trim removed 2 bases at V and 4 bases at J, leaving 2 bases unmatched. The chain's CDR3 is CASSLGTVYNEQFF. The CDR3, as DNA: TGTGCCAGCAGTTTAGGGACAGTATACAATGAGCAGTTCTTC.

This clone was detected a few times. This chain joins TRBV5-1 and TRBJ2-2, with D tentatively TRBD1 (5 bases). V gave up 4 bases and J gave up 5 bases, with 12 bases separating them. This CDR3 comprises 14 residues. CDR1 and CDR2 (germline): SGHRS, YFSETQ. The chain's CDR3 is CASSLTQVTGELFF. CDR3 nucleotide sequence: TGCGCCAGCAGCCTCACACAGGTGACCGGGGAGCTGTTTTTT. Filled out from reference TRBV5-1 and TRBJ2-2, the complete variable domain reads KAGVTQTPRYLIKTRGQQVTLSCSPISGHRSVSWYQQTPGQGLQFLFEYFSETQRNKGNFPGRFSGRQFSNSRSEMNVSTLELGDSALYLCASSLTQVTGELFFGEGSRLTVL.

The chain employs TRBV30 and TRBJ2-5, with TRBD2 as a possible D gene (6 bases). V shed 3 bases and J shed 5 bases, with 13 bases lying between them. The CDR3 loop spans 13 amino acids. Germline loops: CDR1 GTSNPN, CDR2 SVGIG (reference sequence). CDR3 amino acids: CAWRGLPGETQYF. In DNA form, the CDR3 reads TGTGCCTGGAGGGGACTTCCCGGGGAGACCCAGTACTTC.

J is TRBJ1-1 and V is TRBV5-4; 7 bases agree with TRBD1. CDR1 SGHNT and CDR2 YYREEE come from the germline V gene (reference sequence). This CDR3 contains 14 residues. J was trimmed by 4 bases and V by 2 bases; bases with no gene match: 5. CDR3 protein: CASSFVKGATEAFF. For the CDR3, the DNA is TGTGCCAGCAGCTTTGTAAAGGGGGCCACTGAAGCTTTCTTT. Combining the CDR3 with reference TRBV5-4 and TRBJ1-1 gives the whole variable domain ETGVTQSPTHLIKTRGQQVTLRCSSQSGHNTVSWYQQALGQGPQFIFQYYREEENGRGNFPPRFSGLQFPNYSSELNVNALELDDSALYLCASSFVKGATEAFFGQGTRLTVV.

The chain carries TRBV19 and TRBJ1-1; a weak D match, TRBD1 (6 bases). Trimming removed 7 bases at V and 0 bases at J, with 9 bases between. Germline CDR1 reads LNHDA; CDR2 reads SQIVND (reference sequence). The CDR3 covers 13 residues. CDR3 in amino acids: CASIRDMNTEAFF. In nucleotides, the CDR3 is TGTGCCAGTATTCGGGACATGAACACTGAAGCTTTCTTT.

This clone was observed once. The rearrangement links TRBV11-2 to TRBJ1-2; D gene unclear. This CDR3 spans 15 amino acids. V was trimmed by 5 bases and J by 4 bases, leaving 17 bases between them. The germline V gene has CDR1 SGHAT and CDR2 FQNNGV. The CDR3 loop reads CASSPSTGSGYGYTF. The CDR3 bases are TGTGCCAGCAGCCCCTCGACCGGGTCTGGCTATGGCTACACCTTC.

The chain carries TRBV30 and TRBJ2-7, with 7 bases aligning to TRBD1. Germline assignment: CDR1 GTSNPN and CDR2 SVGIG (reference sequence). The V and J ends lost 2 bases and 7 bases, in that order; junction bases with no gene match: 8. CDR3 length equals 13 residues. The CDR3 reads CAWSYRGAGEQYF. The CDR3 DNA reads as TGTGCCTGGAGTTACAGGGGCGCTGGGGAGCAGTACTTC.